This TCR beta chain was captured in a study of control samples from healthy donors and cancer patients. Libraries were prepared by immunoSEQ multiplex PCR; TCRdb keeps only in-frame clonotypes and omits some of them. Among 120,000 to 150,000 clones, approximately 94% were seen once, and the ten largest hold around 13%. Germline loops: CDR1 WSHSY, CDR2 SAAADI. This CDR3 region has 16 residues. Trimming took 4 bases from V and 0 from J, leaving 12 bases between them. The J gene is TRBJ2-2, the V gene TRBV10-2; D is unclear. Specimen: blood. The sequence derives from a man aged 40-55 years in good health. CDR3 protein: CASSGTSPANTGELFF. The CDR3 DNA follows: TGCGCCAGCAGTGGGACCTCTCCCGCGAACACCGGGGAGCTGTTTTTT.